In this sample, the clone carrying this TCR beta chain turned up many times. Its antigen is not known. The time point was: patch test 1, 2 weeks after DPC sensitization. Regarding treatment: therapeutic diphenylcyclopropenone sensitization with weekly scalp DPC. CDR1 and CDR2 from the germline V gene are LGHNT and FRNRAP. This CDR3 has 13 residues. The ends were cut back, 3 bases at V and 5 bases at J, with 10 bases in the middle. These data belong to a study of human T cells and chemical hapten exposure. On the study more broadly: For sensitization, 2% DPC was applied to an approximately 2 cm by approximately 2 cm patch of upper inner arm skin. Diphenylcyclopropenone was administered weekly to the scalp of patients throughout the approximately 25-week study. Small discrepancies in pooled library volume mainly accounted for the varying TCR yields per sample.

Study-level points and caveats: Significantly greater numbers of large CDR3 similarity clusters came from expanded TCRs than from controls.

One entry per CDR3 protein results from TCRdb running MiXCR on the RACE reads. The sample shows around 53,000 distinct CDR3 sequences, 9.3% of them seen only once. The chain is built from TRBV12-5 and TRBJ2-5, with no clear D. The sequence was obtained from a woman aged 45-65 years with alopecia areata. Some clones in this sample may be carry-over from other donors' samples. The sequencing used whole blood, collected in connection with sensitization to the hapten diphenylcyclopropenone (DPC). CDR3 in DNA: TGTGCTAGTGGTTTCTCAGGTGTTGAGACCCAGTACTTC. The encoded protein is CASGFSGVETQYF.